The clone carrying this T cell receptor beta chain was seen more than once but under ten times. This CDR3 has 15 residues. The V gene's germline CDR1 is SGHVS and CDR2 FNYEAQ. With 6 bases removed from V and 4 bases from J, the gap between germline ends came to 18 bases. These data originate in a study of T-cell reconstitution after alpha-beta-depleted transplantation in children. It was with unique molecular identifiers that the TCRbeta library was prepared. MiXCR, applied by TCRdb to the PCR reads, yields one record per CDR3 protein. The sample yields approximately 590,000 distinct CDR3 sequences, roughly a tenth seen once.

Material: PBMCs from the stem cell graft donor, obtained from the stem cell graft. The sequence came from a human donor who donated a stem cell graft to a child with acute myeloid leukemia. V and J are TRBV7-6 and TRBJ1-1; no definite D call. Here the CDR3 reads CASSPAGKGRTEAFF. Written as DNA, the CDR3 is TGTGCCAGCAGTCCCGCCGGGAAGGGCCGCACTGAAGCTTTCTTT.